The subject of this entry is one TCR beta chain. These data are taken from a study of T cells in Graves' hyperthyroidism and ophthalmopathy. Amplified TCR beta CDR3 regions derived from RNA transcripts. The TCR CDR3 first-round RT-PCR relied on the HTBI primer set. TCRdb reanalysed the multiplex PCR reads using MiXCR and keeps one entry per CDR3 protein. The sample consists of more than 300,000 distinct CDR3 sequences, approximately 15% of them appearing once. Trimming left V 3 bases short and J 0 bases short, with 13 bases between. The CDR3 has 16 residues. Per germline, CDR1 LGHDT and CDR2 YNNKEL (reference sequence).

The V call is TRBV3-1, the J call TRBJ2-3, with D perhaps TRBD1 (6 bases). The receptor comes from a woman between 25 and 40 years old with Graves' ophthalmopathy. The sequencing input was blood. The CDR3 DNA follows: TGTGCCAGCAGCCACCCACAGGGCTTTAGCACAGATACGCAGTATTTT. Translation: CASSHPQGFSTDTQYF.